A single sample is the source of the 9 T cell receptor beta chains below, sequenced in a study of cytomegalovirus exposure and HLA in healthy donors. PCR involved 60 Vbeta and 13 Jbeta primers. The data were produced by immunoSEQ multiplex PCR, yet TCRdb's version contains in-frame clones alone and is incomplete. The table records around 110,000 clones, over 60% of them present only once. Sequenced material: PBMCs. The origin of the receptors is a man younger than 45 in good health and CMV-seropositive.

The V and J genes are TRBV2 and TRBJ1-5; D is unresolved. The V and J ends lost 2 bases and 0 bases respectively, with 11 bases between them. CDR1 is SNHLY and CDR2 is FYNNEI in the germline V gene. This CDR3 spans 16 amino acids. CDR3 residues: CASSESDWYSNQPQHF. In nucleotides, the CDR3 is TGTGCCAGCAGTGAATCCGACTGGTATAGCAATCAGCCCCAGCATTTT.

The rearrangement joins TRBV5-1 to TRBJ2-1; weak D call: TRBD2 (7 bases). In germline, CDR1 is SGHRS, CDR2 YFSETQ. V dropped 0 bases and J dropped 0 bases, with 13 bases sitting between them. The CDR3 sequence is 17 residues long. This CDR3 reads CASSLVGGASSYNEQFF. The CDR3, as DNA: TGCGCCAGCAGCTTGGTGGGGGGGGCCAGCTCCTACAATGAGCAGTTCTTC.

This clone was picked up a small number of times. The rearrangement uses TRBV5-6 and TRBJ2-7, with D tentatively TRBD2 (6 bases). The V and J ends lost 3 bases and 0 bases respectively, with 13 bases between them. The CDR3 consists of 15 residues. Looked up from germline, CDR1 is SGHDT and CDR2 is YYEEEE. The CDR3 nucleotides read TGTGCCAGCAGCTGGGGCGGGGCCGTCTCCTACGAGCAGTACTTC. It yields the protein CASSWGGAVSYEQYF.

V usage is TRBV11-2 and J usage is TRBJ1-2; 8 nucleotides match TRBD1. The junction had 5 bases not matched to a gene; V was cut back by 5 bases and J by 0 bases. This CDR3 is built from 15 residues. CDR1 is SGHAT and CDR2 is FQNNGV in the germline V gene. In DNA, the CDR3 is TGTGCCAGCAGCACTTACAGGGGGTCTAACTATGGCTACACCTTC. This translates into CASSTYRGSNYGYTF.

This clone was seen a few times. The chain links TRBV4-1 to TRBJ1-1, with 8 bases aligning to TRBD1. The CDR3 contains 13 residues. The germline V gene has CDR1 MGHRA and CDR2 YSYEKL. V trimming: 4 bases; J trimming: 7 bases; junction bases outside the gene matches: 5. CDR3 bases: TGCGCCAGCAGCCTACAGGGGGTGGGTGAAGCTTTCTTT. It codes for CASSLQGVGEAFF.

This CDR3 is CASSWTGGRTDTQYF. DNA for the CDR3: TGCGCCAGCAGCTGGACAGGGGGAAGGACAGATACGCAGTATTTT. The chain combines TRBV5-1 with TRBJ2-3; 10 nucleotides line up with TRBD1. The CDR3 totals 15 residues. The V and J ends lost 3 bases and 3 bases, in that order; junction bases with no gene match: 4. Germline V gene sequence: CDR1 SGHRS, CDR2 YFSETQ.

This clone occurred a few times. The chain uses TRBV9 and TRBJ1-6, with D possibly being TRBD1 (6 bases). Germline CDR1 reads SGDLS; CDR2 reads YYNGEE. The CDR3 loop spans 14 amino acids. The V gene lost 3 bases and the J gene lost 6 bases, with 10 bases spanning the gap. DNA of the CDR3: TGTGCCAGCAGCGCCGGACAGTTTAATTCACCCCTCCACTTT. Its protein product is CASSAGQFNSPLHF.

The chain recombines TRBV28 with TRBJ2-5; 7 nucleotides line up with TRBD1. Judging by the DNA end, TRBJ2-7 fits better; the J call may be wrong. In germline, CDR1 is MDHEN, CDR2 SYDVKM. CDR3 size: 14 residues. CDR3 protein: CASSSGGQSYEQYF. The CDR3 region has the DNA TGTGCCAGCAGTTCTGGGGGACAGTCCTACGAGCAGTACTTC.

With respect to this clone: The sample has other DNA sequences that encode this CDR3 too. V usage is TRBV5-1 and J usage is TRBJ2-7, with D hard to call. Germline-derived CDR1 and CDR2 are SGHRS and YFSETQ. Trimming cost V 4 bases and J 3 bases, with 5 bases left between them. The CDR3 spans 11 residues. CDR3 coding DNA: TGCGCCAGCAGCCCCGGCTACGAGCAGTACTTC. This codes for CASSPGYEQYF.